This note documents a single T cell receptor beta chain sequence. These data come from a study of T cell changes during pregnancy in multiple sclerosis. The assay was immunoSEQ multiplex PCR, and TCRdb's table has in-frame clones only and misses some. The sample holds about 43,000 clones; approximately 91% are singletons and the top ten take about 1.5%. V lost 0 bases, J lost 0 bases, and 4 bases lay in between. From germline, CDR1 is SGHDT and CDR2 YYEEEE. The CDR3 has 15 residues. Sequences were obtained from PBMCs (not recorded whether the cells were cultured). This sequence joins TRBV5-6 and TRBJ2-6; the D is unclear. This sequence originates from a female donor with multiple sclerosis, enrolled in a pregnancy study. CDR3 nucleotides: TGTGCCAGCAGCTTGGTTCCCTCTGGGGCCAACGTCCTGACTTTC. Encoded protein: CASSLVPSGANVLTF.